This T cell receptor (beta chain) was captured in a study of beta chain features in type 1 diabetes. Expressed TCRB transcripts were sequenced because the entire RNA isolate underwent reverse transcription. The study sequenced naive, central memory and regulatory T cell samples to an average of about 3.8 million reads. The data were produced by immunoSEQ multiplex PCR, yet TCRdb's version contains in-frame clones alone and is incomplete. The sample includes around 330,000 clones, approximately 11% of them seen just once. Study-level findings and limits: A potential influence of HLA type upon TCRB rearrangement remained unresolved herein. Significant though moderate, a shortening of TCRB CDR3s appeared in all four CD4+ subsets of Type 1 diabetes patients.

Note on this clone: Its specificity is not known.

Once sorted, every population was more than 98% pure. Looked up from germline, CDR1 is SGHRS and CDR2 is YFSETQ. V lost 5 bases, J lost 0 bases, and 5 bases stayed unmatched. This CDR3 contains 15 residues. The chain links TRBV5-1 to TRBJ2-1; TRBD2 aligns across 7 bases. This TCR derives from a woman aged 25 to 39 in good health. Sample: naive CD4+ T cells from blood. The CDR3 protein is CASRSSGSSYNEQFF. CDR3 in DNA: TGCGCCAGCAGGTCTAGCGGTTCCTCCTACAATGAGCAGTTCTTC.